This TCR beta chain was retrieved from a study of response to subunit inactivated influenza vaccine. TCRdb re-called the RT-PCR reads with MiXCR, one entry per CDR3 protein. The profile covers 500,000 or so distinct CDR3 sequences, with 15% to 20% appearing a single time and roughly 3% taken by the ten largest. Only a few counts were recorded for this clonotype. The CDR3 runs to 15 residues. Losses at the gene ends were 6 bases for V and 3 bases for J; bases not matched to a gene: 3. The sequencing used CD4+ T cells sorted from PBMCs, collected around 25 months after vaccination. The genes are TRBV12-3 or TRBV12-4 and TRBJ2-3, with 13 positions matching TRBD2. The TCR comes from a man aged 50-75 years who received an inactivated influenza vaccine. The CDR3, as DNA: TGTGCCAGCAGCGGACTAGCGGGGGAGACAGATACGCAGTATTTT. Translating it yields CASSGLAGETDTQYF.